One sample yielded the 16 T cell receptor beta chains listed below, sequenced in a study of shared T cell receptors in the human thymus. Using immunoSEQ multiplex PCR, the repertoire was profiled, and TCRdb retains in-frame clones only, with some absent. Altogether 500,000 to 850,000 clones are present, around 87% being singletons, with the ten largest covering over 0.008%. The same specimen was also included in a second study, on human thymus T cells.

The sample consisted of thymocytes. All receptors come from a boy younger than two with a congenital heart defect.

For the CDR3, the DNA is TGTGCCAGCAGCGTGGGGCGGGAGGGAGTATCCTACAATGAGCAGTTCTTC. Amino acids: CASSVGREGVSYNEQFF. The J gene is TRBJ2-1, the V gene TRBV9; 9 bases line up with TRBD2. Germline loops: CDR1 SGDLS, CDR2 YYNGEE. The CDR3 length is 17 residues. The ends lost 2 bases at V and 1 base at J; junction bases unmatched: 7.

This chain uses TRBV6-4 with TRBJ2-3; TRBD2 agrees at 10 bases. The J segment lost 2 bases and the V segment lost 4 bases, leaving 12 bases of the junction unmatched. Germline loops: CDR1 MRHNA, CDR2 SNTAGT. This CDR3 has 18 amino acids. CDR3 loop: CASSGGTSVDEPTDTQYF. In DNA form, the CDR3 reads TGTGCCAGCAGTGGAGGGACTAGCGTCGATGAGCCCACAGATACGCAGTATTTT.

The V gene is TRBV21-1, the J gene TRBJ1-1. TRBV21-1 is marked as a pseudogene. This CDR3 has 15 amino acids. CDR3 nucleotides: TGTGCCAGCGGCGGCATGTGGCAAATTAACACTGAAGCTTTCTTT. Translation gives CASGGMWQINTEAFF.

V and J are TRBV25-1 and TRBJ2-1; TRBD2 is a possible D gene (6 bases). CDR3 size: 18 residues. Trimming took 4 bases from V and 0 from J, leaving 19 bases between them. Germline values: CDR1 MGHDK, CDR2 SYGVNS. CDR3 sequence reads: CASSAMWGVGTSYNEQFF. As DNA, the CDR3 is TGTGCCAGCAGTGCTATGTGGGGGGTGGGTACCTCCTACAATGAGCAGTTCTTC.

V and J are TRBV7-9 and TRBJ1-1; D unclear. Germline V gene lookup returns CDR1 SEHNR and CDR2 FQNEAQ (reference sequence). Between the trimmed V and J ends, which lost 1 base and 0 bases, there was a span of 15 bases. The CDR3 has 17 amino acids. The CDR3 DNA is TGTGCCAGCAGCTTAGGTGTGGGTAGGCGGGTGAACACTGAAGCTTTCTTT. Its protein is CASSLGVGRRVNTEAFF.

The rearrangement uses TRBV13 and TRBJ2-3; D remains unclear. V lost 5 bases, J lost 6 bases, and 12 bases lay in between. CDR1 and CDR2 from the germline V gene are PRHDT and FYEKMQ (reference sequence). This CDR3 region has 13 residues. The CDR3 spells CASSLCRGDTQYF. In DNA form, the CDR3 reads TGTGCCAGCAGCCTCTGCCGCGGTGATACGCAGTATTTT.

V and J are TRBV9 and TRBJ2-2; a weak D match, TRBD1 (6 bases). CDR3 length equals 17 residues. Between the trimmed V and J ends, which lost 10 bases and 4 bases, there was a span of 26 bases. Germline V lookup: CDR1 SGDLS, CDR2 YYNGEE. The CDR3 spells CAHVTGEAQPGTGELFF. CDR3 DNA: TGTGCCCATGTGACAGGCGAGGCTCAGCCTGGCACCGGGGAGCTGTTTTTT.

The V and J genes are TRBV7-2 and TRBJ2-7; possibly TRBD1 for D (5 bases). Germline CDR1 and CDR2: SGHTA and FQGNSA. V was pared by 5 bases and J by 3 bases, with 17 bases between. The CDR3 runs 15 residues. The DNA of the CDR3 is TGTGCCAGCAGCCAGGGTATTACCTCCTACTACGAGCAGTACTTC. Protein sequence: CASSQGITSYYEQYF.

The rearrangement links TRBV29-1 to TRBJ1-2; D is uncertain. CDR1 and CDR2 (germline): SQVTM, ANQGSEA. V was pared by 4 bases and J by 1 base, with 13 bases between. This CDR3 is built from 14 residues. The chain's CDR3 is CSVVSARDNYGYTF. The CDR3 DNA reads as TGCAGCGTTGTGAGCGCCCGGGATAACTATGGCTACACCTTC.

This chain joins TRBV2 and TRBJ1-2; possibly TRBD1 for D (6 bases). The CDR3 is 11 residues long. The germline V gene encodes CDR1 SNHLY and CDR2 FYNNEI. The V gene lost 9 bases and the J gene lost 3 bases, with 8 bases spanning the gap. The CDR3 nucleotides read TGTGCCAGAAACAGGGACTATGGCTACACCTTC. Translating gives CARNRDYGYTF.

With regard to this clone: The sample holds other DNA sequences that translate to the same CDR3. The chain recombines TRBV9 with TRBJ2-3; 7 nucleotides line up with TRBD2. The CDR3 totals 15 residues. V shed 7 bases and J 1 base; nucleotides not matched to a gene: 9. Germline V gives CDR1 SGDLS, CDR2 YYNGEE. Here the CDR3 reads CASSVGGERTDTQYF. The CDR3 DNA is TGTGCCAGCTCCGTTGGGGGGGAACGCACAGATACGCAGTATTTT.

This rearrangement joins TRBV28 to TRBJ2-4; 10 positions agree with TRBD2. The V gene's germline CDR1 is MDHEN and CDR2 SYDVKM. The V and J ends lost 3 bases and 0 bases, in that order; junction bases with no gene match: 8. The length of the CDR3 is 18 residues. This CDR3 reads CASSFSGRTNLAKNIQYF. CDR3 nucleotide sequence: TGTGCCAGCAGTTTTAGCGGGAGGACCAATCTAGCCAAAAACATTCAGTACTTC.

This clone was recorded a few times. The chain employs TRBV5-6 and TRBJ2-6, with TRBD1 as a possible D gene (6 bases). Germline V gives CDR1 SGHDT, CDR2 YYEEEE. The CDR3 loop spans 15 amino acids. Trimming pared 4 bases from V and 2 bases from J, leaving 10 bases between. Here the CDR3 DNA reads TGTGCCAGCAGCCTTACAGGGACTGGGGCCAACGTCCTGACTTTC. Amino acid sequence: CASSLTGTGANVLTF.

For this clone: Other DNA sequences in the same sample also yield this CDR3. The V gene is TRBV28, the J gene TRBJ1-5; D remains ambiguous. With 5 bases removed from V and 4 bases from J, the gap between germline ends came to 9 bases. Germline loops: CDR1 MDHEN, CDR2 SYDVKM. This CDR3 has 13 amino acids. The CDR3 bases are TGTGCCAGCAGTCGCCGGGGTAATCAGCCCCAGCATTTT. Its translation is CASSRRGNQPQHF.

The chain recombines TRBV5-6 with TRBJ2-2; possible D gene TRBD2, 5 bases. The CDR3 consists of 17 residues. Germline values: CDR1 SGHDT, CDR2 YYEEEE. V dropped 4 bases and J dropped 1 base, with 17 bases sitting between them. The CDR3 loop reads CASSSLIGKRNTGELFF. The CDR3 nucleotides are TGTGCCAGCAGCAGCCTGATCGGGAAGAGGAACACCGGGGAGCTGTTTTTT.

The chain carries TRBV19 and TRBJ1-1; maybe TRBD1 (6 bases). CDR1 is LNHDA and CDR2 is SQIVND in the germline V gene (reference sequence). The germline V and J ends were trimmed by 8 bases and 5 bases, with 18 bases remaining between them. This CDR3 is built from 14 residues. CDR3 sequence (DNA): TGTGCCAGTTTTCCTCCGGGACACCAGACTGAAGCTTTCTTT. Translated, it gives CASFPPGHQTEAFF.